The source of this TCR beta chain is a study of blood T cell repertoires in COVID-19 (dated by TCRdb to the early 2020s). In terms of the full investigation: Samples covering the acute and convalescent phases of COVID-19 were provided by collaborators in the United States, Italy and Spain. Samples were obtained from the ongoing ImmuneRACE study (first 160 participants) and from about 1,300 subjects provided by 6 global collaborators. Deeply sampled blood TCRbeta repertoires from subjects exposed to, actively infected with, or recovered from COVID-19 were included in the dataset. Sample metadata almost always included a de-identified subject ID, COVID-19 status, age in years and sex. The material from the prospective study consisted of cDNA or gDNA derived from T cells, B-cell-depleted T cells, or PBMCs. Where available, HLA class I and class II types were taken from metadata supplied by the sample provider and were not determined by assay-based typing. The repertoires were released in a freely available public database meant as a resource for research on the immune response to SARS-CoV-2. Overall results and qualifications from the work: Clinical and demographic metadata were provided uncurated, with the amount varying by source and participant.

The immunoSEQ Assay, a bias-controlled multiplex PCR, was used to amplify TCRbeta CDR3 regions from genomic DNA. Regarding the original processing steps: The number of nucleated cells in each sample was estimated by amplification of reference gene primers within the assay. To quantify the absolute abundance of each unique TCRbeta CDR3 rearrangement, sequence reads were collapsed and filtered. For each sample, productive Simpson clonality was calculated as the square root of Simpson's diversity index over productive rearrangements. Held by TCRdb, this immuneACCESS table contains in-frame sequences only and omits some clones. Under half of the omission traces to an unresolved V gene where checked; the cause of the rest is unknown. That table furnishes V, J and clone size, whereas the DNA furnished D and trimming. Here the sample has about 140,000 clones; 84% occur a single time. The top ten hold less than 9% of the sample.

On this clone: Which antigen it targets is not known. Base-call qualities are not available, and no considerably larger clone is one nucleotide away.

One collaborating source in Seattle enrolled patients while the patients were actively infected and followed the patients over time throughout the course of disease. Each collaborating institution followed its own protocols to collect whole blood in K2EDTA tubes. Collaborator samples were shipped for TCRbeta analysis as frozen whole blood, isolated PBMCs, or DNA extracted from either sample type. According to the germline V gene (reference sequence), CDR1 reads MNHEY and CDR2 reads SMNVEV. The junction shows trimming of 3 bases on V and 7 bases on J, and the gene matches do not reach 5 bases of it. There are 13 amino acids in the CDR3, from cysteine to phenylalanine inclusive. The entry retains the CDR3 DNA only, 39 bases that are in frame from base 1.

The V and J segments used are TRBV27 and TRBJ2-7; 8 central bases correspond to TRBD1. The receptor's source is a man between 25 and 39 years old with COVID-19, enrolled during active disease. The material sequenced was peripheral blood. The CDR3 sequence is CASSFQGAGEQYF. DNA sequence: TGTGCCAGCAGTTTTCAGGGGGCAGGGGAGCAGTACTTC.